This TCR beta chain was sequenced for a study of T cells in women clearing cervical HPV infection. Overall study results and limits: Controls had more TRBV6-7 (approximately 0.15%) than cases (about 0.11%).

The CDR3 is 15 amino acids. Per the germline V gene, CDR1 is SNHLY and CDR2 is FYNNEI. Trimming at V came to 5 bases and at J to 1 base, leaving 5 bases not matched to a gene. Turning to this clone: Its antigen is unidentified. The read finishes 3 residues shy of the CDR3 end, and the germline J gene is used to complete it.

Assay used: immunoSEQ multiplex PCR; TCRdb lists only in-frame clones, some missing. Recorded for this sample: approximately 15,000 clones. Sequencing was carried out using blood buffy coat. V gene TRBV2 combines with J gene TRBJ2-4; 7 nucleotides match TRBD2. This clonotype originated in a woman between 18 and 69 years old with a cervical HPV16 infection that either progressed to CIN3+ or cleared (not recorded which). This chain's CDR3 is CASSTGTNAKNIQYF. The sequenced part of the CDR3 DNA is TGTGCCAGCAGTACCGGGACTAATGCCAAAAACATT.